This TCR beta chain was documented in a study of blood T cells in healthy people across ages. The V end lost 8 bases, the J end lost 0 bases, and 14 bases lay between the germline ends. This CDR3 spans 14 amino acids. Germline CDR1 and CDR2: MNHEY and SVGAGI. A second about 7 to 12 cycle PCR used barcoded and J-beta primers. TCRdb itself ran the 5' RACE reads through MiXCR, one entry per CDR3 protein. The sample holds 1,500,000 or so distinct CDR3 sequences, almost 60% seen once. The chain joins TRBV6-5 to TRBJ2-7, with D maybe TRBD2 (6 bases). The clonotype comes from a man aged 18 to 29 in good health. The sample was blood. CDR3 in DNA: TGTGCCAGCGAAACCCGGGACTCCTCCTACGAGCAGTACTTC. Protein: CASETRDSSYEQYF.